One and the same sample provided the 28 T cell receptor beta chains below, sequenced in a study of long-term antiretroviral therapy in people with HIV. Version v3.0 of the immunoSEQ assay was performed at survey level. Some clones are missing from TCRdb's copy, which holds only in-frame ones; the method was immunoSEQ multiplex PCR. The sample shows more than 20,000 clones, roughly nine tenths of them seen only once. The sample here was unsorted PBMCs, taken 2.7 years after starting antiretroviral therapy. Receptors were obtained from a man aged 40-50 years with HIV.

This chain uses TRBV11-2 with TRBJ1-1, with D maybe TRBD1 (6 bases). The V gene lost 2 bases and the J gene lost 0 bases, with 10 bases spanning the gap. CDR1 SGHAT and CDR2 FQNNGV come from the germline V gene. CDR3 length equals 15 residues. The CDR3 nucleotides read TGTGCCAGCAGCTTAACACAGGGAATGAACACTGAAGCTTTCTTT. Protein product: CASSLTQGMNTEAFF.

The V call is TRBV10-3, the J call TRBJ2-2, with 8 bases matching TRBD2. With V trimmed by 4 bases and J by 4 bases, 5 bases remained unmatched. Germline CDR1 reads ENHRY; CDR2 reads SYGVKD. The CDR3 sequence is 15 residues long. The CDR3 DNA reads TGTGCCATCAGTGTCCAACGGGGGGGCACCGGGGAGCTGTTTTTT. It yields the protein CAISVQRGGTGELFF.

The chain joins TRBV6-5 to TRBJ1-2; D possibly corresponds to TRBD1 (5 bases). Germline V gene lookup returns CDR1 MNHEY and CDR2 SVGAGI. Trimming left V 1 base short and J 4 bases short, with 16 bases between. The CDR3 is 16 residues long. CDR3: CASSYYGTRTIYGYTF. CDR3 sequence (DNA): TGTGCCAGCAGTTACTACGGGACTCGGACTATCTATGGCTACACCTTC.

The chain employs TRBV7-9 and TRBJ2-7; D gene ambiguous. The CDR3 extends over 16 amino acids. The germline V and J ends were trimmed by 3 bases and 1 base, with 16 bases remaining between them. CDR1 is SEHNR and CDR2 is FQNEAQ in the germline V gene (reference sequence). The chain's CDR3 is CASSLGSRYFSYEQYF. The CDR3 coding sequence is TGTGCCAGCAGCTTGGGGTCCCGCTACTTTTCCTACGAGCAGTACTTC.

This clone was observed once. V is TRBV5-6 and J is TRBJ1-2; no clear D. Germline V gene lookup returns CDR1 SGHDT and CDR2 YYEEEE. Trimming cost V 4 bases and J 8 bases, with 12 bases left between them. The CDR3 has 12 amino acids. Here the CDR3 DNA reads TGTGCCAGCAGCCTTGGACGGTCAGGCTACACCTTC. Residues: CASSLGRSGYTF.

The V and J genes are TRBV2 and TRBJ2-6, with 8 bases fitting TRBD2. Germline V gene data show CDR1 as SNHLY and CDR2 as FYNNEI. J was trimmed by 0 bases and V by 4 bases; bases with no gene match: 5. The CDR3 extends over 17 amino acids. The DNA for the CDR3 is TGTGCCAGCAGTGGCGCGGGGGGCTCCTCTGGGGCCAACGTCCTGACTTTC. Translated: CASSGAGGSSGANVLTF.

J is TRBJ1-1 and V is TRBV9, with D unresolved. Per the germline V gene, CDR1 is SGDLS and CDR2 is YYNGEE. The V end was cut by 1 base, the J end by 3 bases, with 7 bases between. This CDR3 comprises 13 residues. The CDR3 is CASSVYGDTEAFF. As DNA, the CDR3 is TGTGCCAGCAGCGTATACGGGGACACTGAAGCTTTCTTT. The complete variable domain, with remaining parts taken from reference TRBV9 and TRBJ1-1, reads DSGVTQTPKHLITATGQRVTLRCSPRSGDLSVYWYQQSLDQGLQFLIQYYNGEERAKGNILERFSAQQFPDLHSELNLSSLELGDSALYFCASSVYGDTEAFFGQGTRLTVV.

This clone was recorded a few times. V usage is TRBV28 and J usage is TRBJ2-7; 11 bases line up with TRBD2. With V trimmed by 6 bases and J by 0 bases, 13 bases remained unmatched. The CDR3 covers 18 residues. CDR1 and CDR2 from the germline V gene are MDHEN and SYDVKM. CDR3 amino acids: CASRTPGTSGTYSYEQYF. The CDR3 DNA reads as TGTGCCAGCAGGACACCCGGGACTAGCGGAACTTACTCCTACGAGCAGTACTTC.

The chain combines TRBV5-6 with TRBJ1-4; D is undetermined. This CDR3 is 14 amino acids long. Trimming cost V 0 bases and J 8 bases, with 11 bases left between them. Germline CDR1 is SGHDT and CDR2 is YYEEEE. CDR3 region: CASSLEGIHEKLFF. For the CDR3, the DNA is TGTGCCAGCAGCTTGGAAGGGATCCACGAAAAACTGTTTTTT.

This clone was counted only a few times. J is TRBJ2-2 and V is TRBV27, with D possibly matching TRBD1 (5 bases). This CDR3 region has 14 residues. Germline V gene sequence: CDR1 MNHEY, CDR2 SMNVEV (reference sequence). Trimming cost V 7 bases and J 1 base, with 10 bases left between them. The CDR3 reads CASTLRGNTGELFF. In nucleotides, the CDR3 is TGTGCCAGCACCTTAAGGGGGAACACCGGGGAGCTGTTTTTT.

The chain employs TRBV9 and TRBJ2-1; TRBD2 is a possible D gene (6 bases). V shed 0 bases and J shed 8 bases, with 9 bases lying between them. Germline V gene sequence: CDR1 SGDLS, CDR2 YYNGEE. CDR3 length equals 13 residues. Here the CDR3 DNA reads TGTGCCAGCAGCGTAGCGGGAGTGGATGAGCAGTTCTTC. Amino acids: CASSVAGVDEQFF.

Here the CDR3 DNA reads TGTGCCAGCTCACCACAGCAGGGCCGAGCTGAAGCTTTCTTT. This sequence encodes CASSPQQGRAEAFF. J is TRBJ1-1 and V is TRBV18; D possibly corresponds to TRBD1 (5 bases). Trimming took off 1 base at V and 6 bases at J, with 12 bases between the two ends. Germline assignment: CDR1 KGHSH and CDR2 LQKENI. This CDR3 has 14 amino acids.

The genes are TRBV5-4 and TRBJ2-2; D perhaps matches TRBD1 (7 bases). Germline loops: CDR1 SGHNT, CDR2 YYREEE (reference sequence). V was clipped by 0 bases and J by 0 bases, with 18 bases between them. This CDR3 contains 19 residues. The CDR3 DNA follows: TGTGCCAGCAGCTTGGCAGGGGGGAGGCGGGGATCGAACACCGGGGAGCTGTTTTTT. Its translation is CASSLAGGRRGSNTGELFF.

J is TRBJ2-7 and V is TRBV5-1, with 14 bases identical to TRBD2. This CDR3 region has 14 residues. The junction had 4 bases not matched to a gene; V was cut back by 4 bases and J by 7 bases. Per germline, CDR1 SGHRS and CDR2 YFSETQ. The CDR3 bases are TGCGCCAGCAGCAAGGGACTAGCGGGAGAGGAGCAGTACTTC. Amino acids: CASSKGLAGEEQYF.

The chain recombines TRBV15 with TRBJ2-5; D gene uncertain. Trimming left V 0 bases short and J 8 bases short, with 13 bases between. There are 14 residues in the CDR3. The germline V gene has CDR1 LNHNV and CDR2 YYDKDF (reference sequence). CDR3 nucleotide sequence: TGTGCCACCAGCAGAGATCCAGCGAAGAACACCCAGTACTTC. It codes for CATSRDPAKNTQYF.

This clone is a singleton in its sample. The V gene is TRBV30, the J gene TRBJ1-4; D might be TRBD1 (6 bases). This CDR3 has 13 amino acids. The V and J ends lost 4 bases and 3 bases respectively, with 9 bases between them. Germline lookup yields CDR1 GTSNPN and CDR2 SVGIG (reference sequence). The DNA of the CDR3 is TGTGCCTGGAAGGGGGGACCTAATGAAAAACTGTTTTTT. As protein: CAWKGGPNEKLFF.

J is TRBJ1-2 and V is TRBV5-4; D gene unclear. Trimming pared 0 bases from V and 4 bases from J, leaving 16 bases between. The CDR3 covers 16 residues. Germline V gene sequence: CDR1 SGHNT, CDR2 YYREEE (reference sequence). The CDR3 loop is CASSLDLSPKGYGYTF. Here the CDR3 DNA reads TGTGCCAGCAGCTTGGATTTATCCCCTAAGGGCTATGGCTACACCTTC.

The chain is built from TRBV4-3 and TRBJ2-1, with 7 positions matching TRBD2. This CDR3 is built from 15 residues. Germline CDR1 reads LGHNA; CDR2 reads YSLEER. V lost 3 bases to trimming and J lost 5 bases; unmatched junction nucleotides: 7. CDR3: CASSHLSGFNNEQFF. DNA for the CDR3: TGCGCCAGCAGCCACCTTAGCGGGTTCAACAATGAGCAGTTCTTC.

The gene calls are TRBV6-1 and TRBJ2-5; tentatively, D is TRBD1 (5 bases). Per germline, CDR1 MNHNS and CDR2 SASEGT. V gave up 11 bases and J gave up 2 bases, with 18 bases separating them. The CDR3 has 14 amino acids. The CDR3 sequence is CAADPDMLQETQYF. CDR3 nucleotide sequence: TGTGCCGCAGACCCGGACATGCTACAAGAGACCCAGTACTTC.

This clone occurred once. The chain recombines TRBV7-9 with TRBJ2-5, with 14 bases that match TRBD2. Germline CDR1 SEHNR, CDR2 FQNEAQ (reference sequence). There are 16 residues in the CDR3. With V trimmed by 4 bases and J by 2 bases, 3 bases remained unmatched. The DNA for the CDR3 is TGTGCCAGCAGCTGGCGACTAGCGGGAGGGCAAGAGACCCAGTACTTC. Amino acid sequence: CASSWRLAGGQETQYF. The whole variable domain, remainder taken from reference TRBV7-9 and TRBJ2-5, is DTGVSQNPRHKITKRGQNVTFRCDPISEHNRLYWYRQTLGQGPEFLTYFQNEAQLEKSRLLSDRFSAERPKGSFSTLEIQRTEQGDSAMYLCASSWRLAGGQETQYFGPGTRLLVL.

The rearrangement joins TRBV19 to TRBJ1-1; no clear D gene. Trimming stripped 5 bases from V and 5 bases from J, with 15 bases between. CDR1 and CDR2 (germline): LNHDA, SQIVND (reference sequence). The CDR3 totals 14 residues. CDR3 residues: CASSSRDPGTEAFF. CDR3 DNA: TGTGCCAGTAGTTCCCGGGATCCCGGGACTGAAGCTTTCTTT.

The CDR3 coding sequence is TGTGCCAGCAGGTTTACAGGGCCCGAGCAGTACTTC. It encodes CASRFTGPEQYF. The genes are TRBV28 and TRBJ2-7; TRBD1 might be the D (6 bases). The CDR3 spans 12 residues. Germline V gene sequence: CDR1 MDHEN, CDR2 SYDVKM. V lost 6 bases and J 6 bases, leaving 12 bases between the germline ends.

The genes are TRBV5-5 and TRBJ1-1, with TRBD1 matching 8 bases. V gave up 0 bases and J gave up 2 bases; unmatched junction bases: 3. Germline-derived CDR1 and CDR2 are SGHKS and YYEKEE (reference sequence). This CDR3 is 15 amino acids long. The CDR3 nucleotides read TGTGCCAGCAGCTTGGAGGCAGGGGGCAACACTGAAGCTTTCTTT. Protein sequence: CASSLEAGGNTEAFF.

This clone was counted a single time. The chain uses TRBV11-2 and TRBJ2-2; TRBD1 matches at 7 bases. CDR1 and CDR2 from the germline V gene are SGHAT and FQNNGV. V shed 0 bases, J shed 4 bases, and the junction held 11 bases outside the gene matches. The CDR3 has 18 amino acids. CDR3 in DNA: TGTGCCAGCAGCTTAGATCTGAATACAGGGGCGGGCACCGGGGAGCTGTTTTTT. Its translation is CASSLDLNTGAGTGELFF. Variable domain in full (rest from reference TRBV11-2 and TRBJ2-2): EAGVAQSPRYKIIEKRQSVAFWCNPISGHATLYWYQQILGQGPKLLIQFQNNGVVDDSQLPKDRFSAERLKGVDSTLKIQPAKLEDSAVYLCASSLDLNTGAGTGELFFGEGSRLTVL.

This chain uses TRBV27 with TRBJ1-1; tentative D call: TRBD1 (5 bases). V was cut by 3 bases and J by 1 base, with 12 bases left in between. Germline CDR1 and CDR2: MNHEY and SMNVEV (reference sequence). CDR3 size: 15 residues. The CDR3, as DNA: TGTGCCAGCAGTTTTATTGGGAGGGGGAACACTGAAGCTTTCTTT. Protein product: CASSFIGRGNTEAFF.

The chain joins TRBV9 to TRBJ2-1; 12 positions match TRBD2. Germline CDR1 and CDR2: SGDLS and YYNGEE. V lost 0 bases, J lost 10 bases, and 11 bases stayed unmatched. The CDR3 is made up of 17 amino acids. The CDR3 sequence is CASSVGLAGEPRGEQFF. CDR3 in DNA: TGTGCCAGCAGCGTAGGACTAGCGGGAGAGCCCCGGGGGGAGCAGTTCTTC.

The V and J genes are TRBV29-1 and TRBJ2-1, with a possible D match to TRBD1 (5 bases). V was shortened by 7 bases and J by 0 bases, with 16 bases between the two germline ends. Germline CDR1 and CDR2: SQVTM and ANQGSEA. The CDR3 sequence is 15 residues long. The DNA for the CDR3 is TGCAGCGCCTTACAGGTCTTGAGCTCCTACAATGAGCAGTTCTTC. It encodes CSALQVLSSYNEQFF.

By share, this clone ranks as medium-sized (0.01 to 0.1%). The J gene is TRBJ2-7, the V gene TRBV6-5; 11 nucleotides line up with TRBD2. The CDR3 is made up of 16 amino acids. Germline values: CDR1 MNHEY, CDR2 SVGAGI. V dropped 4 bases and J dropped 0; count of bases not matched to a gene: 5. CDR3 residues: CASSLGLAALSYEQYF. The CDR3 DNA reads as TGTGCCAGCAGTTTGGGACTAGCGGCCCTCTCCTACGAGCAGTACTTC.